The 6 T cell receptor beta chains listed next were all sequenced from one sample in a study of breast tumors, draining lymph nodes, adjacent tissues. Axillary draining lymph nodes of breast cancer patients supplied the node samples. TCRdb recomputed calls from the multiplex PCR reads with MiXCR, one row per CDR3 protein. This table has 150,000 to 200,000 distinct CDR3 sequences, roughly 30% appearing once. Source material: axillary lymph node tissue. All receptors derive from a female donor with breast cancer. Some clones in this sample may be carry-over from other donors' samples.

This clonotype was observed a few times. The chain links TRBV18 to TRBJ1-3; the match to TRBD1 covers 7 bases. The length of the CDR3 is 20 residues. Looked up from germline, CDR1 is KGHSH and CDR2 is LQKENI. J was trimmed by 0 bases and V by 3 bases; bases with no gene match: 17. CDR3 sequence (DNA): TGTGCCAGCTCACCTTACTCGGGGACAGAATGGGTCCCCTCTGGAAACACCATATATTTT. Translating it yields CASSPYSGTEWVPSGNTIYF.

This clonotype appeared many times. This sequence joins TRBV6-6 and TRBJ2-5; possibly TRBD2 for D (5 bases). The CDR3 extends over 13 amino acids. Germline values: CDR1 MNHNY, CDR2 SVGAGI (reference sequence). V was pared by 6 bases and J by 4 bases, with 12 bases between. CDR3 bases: TGTGCCAGCAGGGGAGCGTTAGGAGAGACCCAGTACTTC. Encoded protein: CASRGALGETQYF.

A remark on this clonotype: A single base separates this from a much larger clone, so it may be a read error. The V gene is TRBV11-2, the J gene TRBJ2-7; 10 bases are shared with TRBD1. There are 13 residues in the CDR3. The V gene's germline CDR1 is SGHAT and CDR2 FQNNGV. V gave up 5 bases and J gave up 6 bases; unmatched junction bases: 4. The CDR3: CASSRDRGSEQYF. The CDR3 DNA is TGTGCCAGCAGCCGGGACAGGGGCTCCGAGCAGTACTTC. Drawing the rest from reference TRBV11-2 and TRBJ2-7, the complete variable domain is EAGVAQSPRYKIIEKRQSVAFWCNPISGHATLYWYQQILGQGPKLLIQFQNNGVVDDSQLPKDRFSAERLKGVDSTLKIQPAKLEDSAVYLCASSRDRGSEQYFGPGTRLTVT.

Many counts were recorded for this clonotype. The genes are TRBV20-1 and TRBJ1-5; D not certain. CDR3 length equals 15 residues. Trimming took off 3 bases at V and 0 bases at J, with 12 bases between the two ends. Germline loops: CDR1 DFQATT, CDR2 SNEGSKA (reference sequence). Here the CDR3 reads CSARRPESSNQPQHF. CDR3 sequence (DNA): TGCAGTGCTAGGCGCCCGGAGAGTAGCAATCAGCCCCAGCATTTT.

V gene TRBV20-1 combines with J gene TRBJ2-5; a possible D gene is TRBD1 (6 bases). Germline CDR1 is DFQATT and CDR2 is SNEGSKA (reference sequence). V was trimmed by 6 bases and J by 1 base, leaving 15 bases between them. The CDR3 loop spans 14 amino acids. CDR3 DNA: TGCAGTGCCAGCTCACCGGACAGCCAAGAGACCCAGTACTTC. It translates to CSASSPDSQETQYF.

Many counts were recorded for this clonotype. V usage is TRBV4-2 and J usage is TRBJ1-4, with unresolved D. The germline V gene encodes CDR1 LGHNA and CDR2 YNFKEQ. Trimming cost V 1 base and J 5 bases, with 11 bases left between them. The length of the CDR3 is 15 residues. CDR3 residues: CASSQGNRENEKLFF. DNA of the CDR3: TGTGCCAGCAGCCAAGGTAACCGCGAAAATGAAAAACTGTTTTTT.